This entry lists 24 T cell receptor beta chains sequenced from one sample in a study of blood T cell repertoires in COVID-19. Here immunoSEQ multiplex PCR was the method, and the copy in TCRdb shows in-frame clones only, minus some. The sample lists 60,000 to 80,000 clones; 80% to 90% were seen once. The sample comprised peripheral blood. The receptors were sampled from a woman aged 55-69 years with COVID-19, enrolled during active disease.

The V and J genes are TRBV15 and TRBJ2-7; perhaps TRBD2 as D (5 bases). The CDR3 runs to 14 residues. The ends were cut back, 1 base at V and 2 bases at J, with 9 bases in the middle. Looked up from germline, CDR1 is LNHNV and CDR2 is YYDKDF (reference sequence). Written as DNA, the CDR3 is TGTGCCACCAGCAGAGGAGCGGACCCCTACGAGCAGTACTTC. Protein sequence: CATSRGADPYEQYF.

This chain joins TRBV7-8 and TRBJ2-7, with TRBD2 matching 12 bases. CDR1 and CDR2 (germline): SGHVS, FQNEAQ. After removal of 5 bases from V and 7 bases from J, the junction contained 12 bases not matched to a gene. The CDR3 runs 16 residues. The CDR3 DNA follows: TGTGCCAGCAGCCCCACCCTAGCGGGAGGGAGTCAAGAGCAGTACTTC. Its translation: CASSPTLAGGSQEQYF.

The chain links TRBV5-4 to TRBJ1-4; tentatively, D is TRBD1 (6 bases). The CDR3 has 15 residues. Germline V CDR1 and CDR2: SGHNT, YYREEE (reference sequence). The ends were cut back, 5 bases at V and 0 bases at J, with 11 bases in the middle. Here the CDR3 reads CASSLQGATNEKLFF. The CDR3 DNA sequence: TGTGCCAGCAGTTTACAGGGTGCAACTAATGAAAAACTGTTTTTT.

This clone was recorded once. The genes are TRBV18 and TRBJ1-4, with a tentative D call TRBD1 (6 bases). V shed 3 bases and J shed 6 bases, with 14 bases lying between them. CDR1 KGHSH and CDR2 LQKENI come from the germline V gene. This CDR3 is 15 amino acids long. CDR3 bases: TGTGCCAGCTCACCTTCGGACAGTACTTATGAAAAACTGTTTTTT. Protein: CASSPSDSTYEKLFF.

This chain connects TRBV5-4 to TRBJ2-7, with D uncertain. The CDR3 consists of 13 residues. Germline CDR1 and CDR2: SGHNT and YYREEE (reference sequence). The V and J ends lost 0 bases and 1 base respectively, with 5 bases between them. CDR3 region: CASSLAVSYEQYF. CDR3 nucleotides: TGTGCCAGCAGCTTGGCCGTTTCCTACGAGCAGTACTTC.

This chain uses TRBV4-1 with TRBJ1-4; D unclear. Trimming removed 8 bases from V and 0 bases from J, with 22 bases in between. There are 18 residues in the CDR3. Looked up from germline, CDR1 is MGHRA and CDR2 is YSYEKL. The DNA for the CDR3 is TGCGCCAGCCGTGCGAATGCGGTGAAAGGTACAACTAATGAAAAACTGTTTTTT. Translated: CASRANAVKGTTNEKLFF.

This chain's CDR3 is CASSSTGTYGYTF. CDR3 in DNA: TGTGCCAGTAGCTCGACAGGGACCTATGGCTACACCTTC. This rearrangement joins TRBV19 to TRBJ1-2, with TRBD1 matching 7 bases. The CDR3 extends over 13 amino acids. After removal of 6 bases from V and 4 bases from J, the junction contained 5 bases not matched to a gene. The germline V gene encodes CDR1 LNHDA and CDR2 SQIVND (reference sequence). The full variable domain, with the rest looked up from reference TRBV19 and TRBJ1-2, is DGGITQSPKYLFRKEGQNVTLSCEQNLNHDAMYWYRQDPGQGLRLIYYSQIVNDFQKGDIAEGYSVSREKKESFPLTVTSAQKNPTAFYLCASSSTGTYGYTFGSGTRLTVV.

The chain employs TRBV12-3 or TRBV12-4 and TRBJ1-3, with D unclear. Between the trimmed V and J ends, which lost 10 bases and 5 bases, there was a span of 6 bases. CDR3 length: 10 amino acids. CDR3 DNA: TGTGCCACCTCCCGAAACACCATATATTTT. Translating gives CATSRNTIYF.

The rearrangement joins TRBV6-5 to TRBJ1-1, with D uncertain. This CDR3 comprises 15 residues. V lost 8 bases and J 4 bases, leaving 20 bases between the germline ends. Looked up from germline, CDR1 is MNHEY and CDR2 is SVGAGI. CDR3 sequence: CASGYIRPRGTEAFF. Written as DNA, the CDR3 is TGTGCCAGCGGATATATCCGCCCGAGAGGCACTGAAGCTTTCTTT.

The J gene is TRBJ2-5, the V gene TRBV24-1; a possible D gene is TRBD1 (6 bases). The CDR3 covers 16 residues. The germline gives CDR1 KGHDR, CDR2 SFDVKD. V lost 5 bases, J lost 0 bases, and 15 bases lay in between. Here the CDR3 reads CATSGQKTGYQETQYF. DNA for the CDR3: TGTGCCACCAGTGGCCAAAAAACAGGGTACCAAGAGACCCAGTACTTC.

This clone has a handful of counts. V and J are TRBV19 and TRBJ2-7; TRBD1 might be the D (6 bases). CDR1 is LNHDA and CDR2 is SQIVND in the germline V gene (reference sequence). V lost 5 bases, J lost 4 bases, and 18 bases lay in between. This CDR3 is 15 amino acids long. CDR3 coding DNA: TGTGCCAGTAGTGCGTCGGATCAACAGGGTTACGAGCAGTACTTC. Translated: CASSASDQQGYEQYF. Combining the CDR3 with reference TRBV19 and TRBJ2-7 gives the whole variable domain DGGITQSPKYLFRKEGQNVTLSCEQNLNHDAMYWYRQDPGQGLRLIYYSQIVNDFQKGDIAEGYSVSREKKESFPLTVTSAQKNPTAFYLCASSASDQQGYEQYFGPGTRLTVT.

The chain recombines TRBV6-5 with TRBJ1-1; D perhaps matches TRBD1 (5 bases). Deletions cut 6 bases from V and 3 bases from J, with 5 bases between. Germline V gene sequence: CDR1 MNHEY, CDR2 SVGAGI. The CDR3 length is 11 residues. The DNA of the CDR3 is TGTGCCAGCAGCAGGGACACTGAAGCTTTCTTT. This encodes CASSRDTEAFF.

The chain employs TRBV9 and TRBJ2-7; no firm D call. V lost 0 bases, J lost 1 base, and 8 bases lay in between. The germline V gene encodes CDR1 SGDLS and CDR2 YYNGEE. This CDR3 comprises 14 residues. CDR3 nucleotides: TGTGCCAGCAGCGTAGTTGATCTATCCTACGAGCAGTACTTC. Translation gives CASSVVDLSYEQYF.

The chain is built from TRBV18 and TRBJ1-3; D unclear. The germline gives CDR1 KGHSH, CDR2 LQKENI. Trimming left V 0 bases short and J 7 bases short, with 7 bases between. This CDR3 has 13 residues. As DNA, the CDR3 is TGTGCCAGCTCACCACCGGAGGGTAACACCATATATTTT. Translating it yields CASSPPEGNTIYF.

This chain links TRBV7-2 with TRBJ1-6, with D perhaps matching TRBD1 (5 bases). Germline V gene lookup returns CDR1 SGHTA and CDR2 FQGNSA. The CDR3 loop spans 15 amino acids. V was cut by 0 bases and J by 7 bases, with 10 bases left in between. This CDR3 reads CASSLADSRNSPLHF. The CDR3 DNA follows: TGTGCCAGCAGCTTAGCAGACAGTCGAAATTCACCCCTCCACTTT.

This chain links TRBV5-1 with TRBJ1-4; tentatively, D is TRBD1 (5 bases). The length of the CDR3 is 14 residues. Germline V lookup: CDR1 SGHRS, CDR2 YFSETQ. The V end lost 2 bases, the J end lost 2 bases, and 7 bases lay between the germline ends. This chain's CDR3 is CASSLQVTNEKLFF. Here the CDR3 DNA reads TGCGCCAGCAGCTTACAGGTGACTAATGAAAAACTGTTTTTT.

The chain recombines TRBV18 with TRBJ1-1; D ambiguous. V lost 4 bases, J lost 1 base, and 10 bases lay in between. This CDR3 has 14 amino acids. Germline-derived CDR1 and CDR2 are KGHSH and LQKENI. The CDR3 spells CASSLTPENTEAFF. In DNA, the CDR3 is TGTGCCAGCTCACTAACCCCAGAGAACACTGAAGCTTTCTTT. Variable domain in full (rest from reference TRBV18 and TRBJ1-1): NAGVMQNPRHLVRRRGQEARLRCSPMKGHSHVYWYRQLPEEGLKFMVYLQKENIIDESGMPKERFSAEFPKEGPSILRIQQVVRGDSAAYFCASSLTPENTEAFFGQGTRLTVV.

The chain carries TRBV6-5 and TRBJ1-2; TRBD1 matches at 7 bases. Germline CDR1 and CDR2: MNHEY and SVGAGI. J was trimmed by 4 bases and V by 8 bases; bases with no gene match: 10. The CDR3 sequence is 14 residues long. The CDR3 sequence: CASGRQGLGYGYTF. The CDR3, as DNA: TGTGCCAGCGGAAGACAGGGCCTGGGCTATGGCTACACCTTC.

This sequence joins TRBV5-4 and TRBJ2-5; 14 nucleotides match TRBD2. Trimming cost V 4 bases and J 4 bases; bases outside gene matches: 9. The CDR3 is 17 amino acids. Per germline, CDR1 SGHNT and CDR2 YYREEE (reference sequence). CDR3 in amino acids: CASSGGLAGVIGETQYF. DNA for the CDR3: TGTGCCAGCAGCGGGGGACTAGCGGGAGTGATTGGAGAGACCCAGTACTTC.

There are a few counts of this clone. The chain carries TRBV6-5 and TRBJ2-7; 10 bases agree with TRBD2. Germline V gives CDR1 MNHEY, CDR2 SVGAGI. The junction had 4 bases not matched to a gene; V was cut back by 5 bases and J by 6 bases. The CDR3 length is 13 residues. Here the CDR3 DNA reads TGTGCCAGCAGTAGGGGACTAGCGAGCGAGCAGTACTTC. As protein: CASSRGLASEQYF.

This chain links TRBV9 with TRBJ2-1; 9 bases line up with TRBD2. The V and J ends lost 1 base and 3 bases, in that order; junction bases with no gene match: 2. Germline assignment: CDR1 SGDLS and CDR2 YYNGEE. The CDR3 runs to 15 residues. Written as DNA, the CDR3 is TGTGCCAGCAGCGTACAGACTAGCGGCTACAATGAGCAGTTCTTC. This codes for CASSVQTSGYNEQFF.

The chain employs TRBV24-1 and TRBJ2-5; possibly TRBD2 for D (6 bases). Trimming left V 1 base short and J 5 bases short, with 10 bases between. The CDR3 totals 14 residues. Germline loops: CDR1 KGHDR, CDR2 SFDVKD. The DNA for the CDR3 is TGTGCCACCAGTGATTTCGCCCGGGAGGAGACCCAGTACTTC. Protein product: CATSDFAREETQYF.

The chain combines TRBV18 with TRBJ1-1; D gene unclear. The germline gives CDR1 KGHSH, CDR2 LQKENI. This CDR3 spans 14 amino acids. The V gene lost 5 bases and the J gene lost 1 base, with 11 bases spanning the gap. The CDR3 spells CASSYFSGNTEAFF. CDR3 bases: TGTGCCAGCTCATATTTTTCCGGGAACACTGAAGCTTTCTTT.

Here the CDR3 reads CASSLARDRVSYEQYF. As DNA, the CDR3 is TGTGCCAGCAGTTTAGCCCGGGACAGGGTGTCCTACGAGCAGTACTTC. The chain carries TRBV28 and TRBJ2-7, with TRBD1 identical over 9 bases. The germline CDR1 and CDR2 sequences are MDHEN and SYDVKM. The CDR3 spans 16 residues. Losses at the gene ends were 2 bases for V and 1 base for J; bases not matched to a gene: 6.